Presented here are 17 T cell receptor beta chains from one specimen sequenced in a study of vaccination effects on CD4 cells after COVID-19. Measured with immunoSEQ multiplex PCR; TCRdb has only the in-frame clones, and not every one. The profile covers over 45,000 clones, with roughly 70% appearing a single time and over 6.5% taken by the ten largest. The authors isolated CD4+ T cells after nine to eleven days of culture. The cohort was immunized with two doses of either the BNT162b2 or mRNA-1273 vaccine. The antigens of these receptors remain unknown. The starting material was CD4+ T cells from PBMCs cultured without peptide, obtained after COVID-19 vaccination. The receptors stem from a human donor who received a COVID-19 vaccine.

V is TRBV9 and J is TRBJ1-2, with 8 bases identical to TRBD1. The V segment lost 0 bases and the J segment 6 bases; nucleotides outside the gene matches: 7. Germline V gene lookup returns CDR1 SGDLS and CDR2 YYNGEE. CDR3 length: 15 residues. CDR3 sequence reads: CASSVALTGVDGYTF. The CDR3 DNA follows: TGTGCCAGCAGCGTAGCCTTGACAGGGGTGGATGGCTACACCTTC.

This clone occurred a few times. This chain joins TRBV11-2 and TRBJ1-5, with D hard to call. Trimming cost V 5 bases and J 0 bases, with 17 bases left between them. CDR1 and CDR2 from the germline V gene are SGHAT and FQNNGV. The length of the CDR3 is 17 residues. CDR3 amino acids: CASSEAGLRASNQPQHF. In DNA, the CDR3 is TGTGCCAGCAGCGAGGCTGGGCTGAGGGCTAGCAATCAGCCCCAGCATTTT.

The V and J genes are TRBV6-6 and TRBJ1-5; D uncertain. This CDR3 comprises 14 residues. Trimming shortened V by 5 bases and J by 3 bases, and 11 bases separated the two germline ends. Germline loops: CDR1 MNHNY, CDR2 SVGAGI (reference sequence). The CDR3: CASSPTSTNQPQHF. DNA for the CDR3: TGTGCCAGCAGTCCTACGTCCACCAATCAGCCCCAGCATTTT.

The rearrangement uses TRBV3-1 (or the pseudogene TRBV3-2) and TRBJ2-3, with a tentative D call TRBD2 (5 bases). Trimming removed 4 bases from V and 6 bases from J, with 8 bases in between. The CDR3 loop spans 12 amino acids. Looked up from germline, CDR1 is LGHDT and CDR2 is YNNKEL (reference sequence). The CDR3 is CASSRTEDTQYF. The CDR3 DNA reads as TGTGCCAGCAGCCGGACTGAGGATACGCAGTATTTT.

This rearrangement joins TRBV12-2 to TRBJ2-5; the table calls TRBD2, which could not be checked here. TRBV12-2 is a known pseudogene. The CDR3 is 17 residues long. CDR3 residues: CASRSQCPAGGGETQYF. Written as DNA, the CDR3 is TGTGCAAGTCGCTCTCAATGCCCAGCGGGAGGGGGGGAGACCCAGTACTTC.

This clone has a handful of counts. CDR3 sequence (DNA): TGCAGCGCTGACGGAGGGGGTTTCACAGATACGCAGTATTTT. Translation gives CSADGGGFTDTQYF. This chain links TRBV29-1 with TRBJ2-3; possibly TRBD1 or TRBD2 for D (6 bases each). The CDR3 sequence is 14 residues long. Per the germline V gene, CDR1 is SQVTM and CDR2 is ANQGSEA. V was pared by 7 bases and J by 2 bases, with 16 bases between.

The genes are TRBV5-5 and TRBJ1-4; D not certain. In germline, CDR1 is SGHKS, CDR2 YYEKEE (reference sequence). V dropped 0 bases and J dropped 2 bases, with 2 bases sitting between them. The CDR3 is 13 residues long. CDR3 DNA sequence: TGTGCCAGCAGCTTGGGGACTAATGAAAAACTGTTTTTT. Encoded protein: CASSLGTNEKLFF.

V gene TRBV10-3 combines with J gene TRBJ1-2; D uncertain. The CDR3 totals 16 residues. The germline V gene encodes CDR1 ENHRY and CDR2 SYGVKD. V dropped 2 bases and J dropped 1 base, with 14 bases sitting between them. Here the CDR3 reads CAISEPQELNNYGYTF. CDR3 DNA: TGTGCCATCAGTGAGCCGCAGGAGCTTAATAACTATGGCTACACCTTC.

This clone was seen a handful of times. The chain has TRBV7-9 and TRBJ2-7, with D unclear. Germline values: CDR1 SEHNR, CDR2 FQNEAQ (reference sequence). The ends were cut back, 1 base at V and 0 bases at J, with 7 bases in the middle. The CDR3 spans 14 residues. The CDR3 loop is CASSLGGISYEQYF. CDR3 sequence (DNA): TGTGCCAGCAGCTTAGGAGGAATCTCCTACGAGCAGTACTTC.

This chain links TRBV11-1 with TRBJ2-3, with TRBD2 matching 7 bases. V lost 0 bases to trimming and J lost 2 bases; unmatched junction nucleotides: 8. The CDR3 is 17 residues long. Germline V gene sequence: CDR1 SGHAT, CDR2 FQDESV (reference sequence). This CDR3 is CASSLASATSLTDTQYF. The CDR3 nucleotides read TGTGCCAGCAGCTTAGCCTCCGCGACTAGCCTCACAGATACGCAGTATTTT.

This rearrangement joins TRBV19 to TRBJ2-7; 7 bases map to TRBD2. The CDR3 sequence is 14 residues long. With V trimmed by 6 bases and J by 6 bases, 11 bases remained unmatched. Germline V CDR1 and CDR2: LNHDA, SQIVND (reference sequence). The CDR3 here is CASRYGGSIGEQYF. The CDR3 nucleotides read TGTGCCAGTAGATATGGCGGGAGCATTGGCGAGCAGTACTTC.

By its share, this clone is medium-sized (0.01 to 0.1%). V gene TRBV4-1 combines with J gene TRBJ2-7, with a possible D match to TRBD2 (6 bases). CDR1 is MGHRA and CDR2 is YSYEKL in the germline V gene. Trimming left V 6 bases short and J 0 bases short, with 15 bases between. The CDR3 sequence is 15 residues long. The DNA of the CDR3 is TGCGCCAGCAGGCGGGGCGCCGGGGCCTCCTACGAGCAGTACTTC. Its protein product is CASRRGAGASYEQYF.

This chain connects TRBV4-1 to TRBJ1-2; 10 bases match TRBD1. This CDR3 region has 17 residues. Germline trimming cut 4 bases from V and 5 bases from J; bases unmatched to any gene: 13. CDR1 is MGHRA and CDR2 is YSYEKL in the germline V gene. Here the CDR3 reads CASSPDRGRRLRYGYTF. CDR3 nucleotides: TGCGCCAGCAGCCCAGACAGGGGGCGACGTTTAAGGTATGGCTACACCTTC.

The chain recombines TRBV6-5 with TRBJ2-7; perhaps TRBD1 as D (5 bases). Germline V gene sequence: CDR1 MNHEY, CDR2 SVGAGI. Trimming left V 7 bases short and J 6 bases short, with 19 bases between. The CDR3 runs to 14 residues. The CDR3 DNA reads TGTGCCAGCACGTTGGAGACAGCCTTCGGCGAGCAGTACTTC. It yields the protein CASTLETAFGEQYF.

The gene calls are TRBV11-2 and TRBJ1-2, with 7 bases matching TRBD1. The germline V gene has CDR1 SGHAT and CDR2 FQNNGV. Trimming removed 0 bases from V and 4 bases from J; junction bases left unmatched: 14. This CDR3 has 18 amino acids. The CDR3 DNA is TGTGCCAGCAGCTTAGACGCCGAGGTGGGACAGATCTCCTATGGCTACACCTTC. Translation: CASSLDAEVGQISYGYTF.

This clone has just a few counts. The CDR3 coding sequence is TGCGCCAGCAGCTGGACTAGCGGGGGTGCGTTCTTC. It is translated as CASSWTSGGAFF. V gene TRBV5-1 combines with J gene TRBJ2-1, with 13 bases matching TRBD2. The germline V gene encodes CDR1 SGHRS and CDR2 YFSETQ. Trimming at V came to 3 bases and at J to 15 bases, leaving 3 bases not matched to a gene. The CDR3 length is 12 residues.

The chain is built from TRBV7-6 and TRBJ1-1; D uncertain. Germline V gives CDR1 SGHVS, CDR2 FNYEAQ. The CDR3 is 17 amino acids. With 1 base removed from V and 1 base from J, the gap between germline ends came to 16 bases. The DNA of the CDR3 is TGTGCCAGCAGCTTAGGAGTTTCGGTTTTTGAGAACACTGAAGCTTTCTTT. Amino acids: CASSLGVSVFENTEAFF.